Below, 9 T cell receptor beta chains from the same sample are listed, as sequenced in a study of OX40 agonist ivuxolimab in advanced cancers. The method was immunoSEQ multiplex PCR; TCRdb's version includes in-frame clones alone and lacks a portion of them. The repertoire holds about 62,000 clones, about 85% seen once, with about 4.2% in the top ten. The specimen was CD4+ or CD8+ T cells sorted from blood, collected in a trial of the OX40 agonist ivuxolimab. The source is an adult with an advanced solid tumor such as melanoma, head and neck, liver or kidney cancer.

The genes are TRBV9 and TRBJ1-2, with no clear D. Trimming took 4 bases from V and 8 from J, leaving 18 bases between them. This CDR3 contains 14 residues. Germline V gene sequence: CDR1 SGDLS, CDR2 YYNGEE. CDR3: CASSPSPGERGYTF. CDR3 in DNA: TGTGCCAGCAGCCCCAGCCCGGGAGAGAGAGGCTACACCTTC.

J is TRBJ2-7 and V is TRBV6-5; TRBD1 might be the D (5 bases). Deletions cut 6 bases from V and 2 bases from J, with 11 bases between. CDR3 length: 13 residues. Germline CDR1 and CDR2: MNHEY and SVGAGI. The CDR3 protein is CASSMGQAYEQYF. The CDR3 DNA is TGTGCCAGCAGCATGGGGCAGGCCTACGAGCAGTACTTC.

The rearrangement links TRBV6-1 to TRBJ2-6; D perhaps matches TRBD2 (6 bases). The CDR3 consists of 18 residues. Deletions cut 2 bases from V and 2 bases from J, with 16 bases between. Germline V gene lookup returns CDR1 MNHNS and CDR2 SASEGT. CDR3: CASSESQPGGAGANVLTF. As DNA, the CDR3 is TGTGCCAGCAGTGAAAGCCAACCTGGCGGGGCTGGGGCCAACGTCCTGACTTTC.

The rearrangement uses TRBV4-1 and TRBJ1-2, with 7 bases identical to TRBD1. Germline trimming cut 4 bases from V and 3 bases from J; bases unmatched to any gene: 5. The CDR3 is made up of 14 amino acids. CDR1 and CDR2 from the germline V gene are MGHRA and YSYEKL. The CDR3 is CASSPRTGDYGYTF. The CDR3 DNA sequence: TGCGCCAGCAGCCCGCGGACAGGAGACTATGGCTACACCTTC.

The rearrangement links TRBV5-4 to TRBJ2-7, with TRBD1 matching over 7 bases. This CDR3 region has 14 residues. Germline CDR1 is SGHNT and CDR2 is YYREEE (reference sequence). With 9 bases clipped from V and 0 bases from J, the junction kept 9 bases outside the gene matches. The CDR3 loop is CATSWDSGSYEQYF. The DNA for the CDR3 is TGTGCCACCTCCTGGGACAGCGGCTCCTACGAGCAGTACTTC.

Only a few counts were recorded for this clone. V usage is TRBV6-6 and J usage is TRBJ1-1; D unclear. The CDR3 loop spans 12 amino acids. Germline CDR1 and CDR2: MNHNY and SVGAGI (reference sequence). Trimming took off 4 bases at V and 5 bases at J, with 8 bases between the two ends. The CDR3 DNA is TGTGCCAGCAGTTTGGTGGGGACTGAAGCTTTCTTT. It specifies CASSLVGTEAFF.

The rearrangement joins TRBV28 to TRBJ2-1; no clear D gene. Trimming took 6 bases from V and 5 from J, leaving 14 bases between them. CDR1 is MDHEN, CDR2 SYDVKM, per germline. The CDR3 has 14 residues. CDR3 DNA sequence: TGTGCCAGCAGCCTAACGACCCAGGACAATGAGCAGTTCTTC. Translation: CASSLTTQDNEQFF.

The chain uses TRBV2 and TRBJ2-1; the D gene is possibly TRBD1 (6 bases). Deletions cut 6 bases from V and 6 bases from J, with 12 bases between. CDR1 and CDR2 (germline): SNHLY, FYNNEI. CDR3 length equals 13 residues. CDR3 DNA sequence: TGTGCCAGCAGGGAGGACAGTTTCAATGAGCAGTTCTTC. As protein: CASREDSFNEQFF.

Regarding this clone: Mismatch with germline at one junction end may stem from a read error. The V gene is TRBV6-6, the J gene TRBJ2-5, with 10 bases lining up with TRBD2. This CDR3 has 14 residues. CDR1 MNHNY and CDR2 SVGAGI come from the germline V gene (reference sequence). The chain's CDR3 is CASSYGVGSGGAHF. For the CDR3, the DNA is TGTGCCAGCAGTTACGGGGTCGGCAGCGGGGGGGCCCACTTC.